Listed here is a single T cell receptor (beta chain). The antigen remains undetermined. For the second PCR, which ran for about 7 to 11 cycles, a sample-barcoded 5' primer and a J-beta primer mix were used. Via MiXCR, TCRdb re-called the 5' RACE reads, giving one row per CDR3 protein. The data contain over a million distinct CDR3 sequences, around 40% of them singletons. This record belongs to a study of blood T cells in healthy people across ages. V shed 0 bases, J shed 4 bases, and the junction held 10 bases outside the gene matches. CDR1 SGHDT and CDR2 YYEEEE come from the germline V gene. The CDR3 sequence is 17 residues long. Findings of the study overall: Both naive CD4+ cell counts and diversity were greater in long-lived donors than in aged donors.

The clonotype comes from a young woman in good health. The sample comprised blood. The genes are TRBV5-6 and TRBJ2-4, with TRBD2 identical over 7 bases. In nucleotides, the CDR3 is TGTGCCAGCAGCTTGGGTCAGCGGGGCAGTGCGAAAAACATTCAGTACTTC. Protein product: CASSLGQRGSAKNIQYF.